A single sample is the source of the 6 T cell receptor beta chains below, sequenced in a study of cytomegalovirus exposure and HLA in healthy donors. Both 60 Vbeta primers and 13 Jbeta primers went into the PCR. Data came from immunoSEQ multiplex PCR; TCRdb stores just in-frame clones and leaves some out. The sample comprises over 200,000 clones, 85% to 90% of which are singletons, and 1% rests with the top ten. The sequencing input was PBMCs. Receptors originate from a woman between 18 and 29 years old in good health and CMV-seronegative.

In DNA, the CDR3 is TGTGCCAGCGCCCAGGGTGTCAACACTGAAGCTTTCTTT. Translating it yields CASAQGVNTEAFF. The genes are TRBV2 and TRBJ1-1; D might be TRBD1 (5 bases). This CDR3 spans 13 amino acids. The germline CDR1 and CDR2 sequences are SNHLY and FYNNEI. V was trimmed by 8 bases and J by 2 bases, leaving 12 bases between them. Supplemented by reference TRBV2 and TRBJ1-1, the full variable domain reads EPEVTQTPSHQVTQMGQEVILRCVPISNHLYFYWYRQILGQKVEFLVSFYNNEISEKSEIFDDQFSVERPDGSNFTLKIRSTKLEDSAMYFCASAQGVNTEAFFGQGTRLTVV.

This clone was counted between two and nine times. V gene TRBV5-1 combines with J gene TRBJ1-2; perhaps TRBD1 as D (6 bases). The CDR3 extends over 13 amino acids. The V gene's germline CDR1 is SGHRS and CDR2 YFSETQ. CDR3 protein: CGRTDSGDYGYTF. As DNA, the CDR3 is TGCGGAAGGACAGACTCAGGGGACTATGGCTACACCTTC. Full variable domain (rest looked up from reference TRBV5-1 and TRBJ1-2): KAGVTQTPRYLIKTRGQQVTLSCSPISGHRSVSWYQQTPGQGLQFLFEYFSETQRNKGNFPGRFSGRQFSNSRSEMNVSTLELGDSALYLCGRTDSGDYGYTFGSGTRLTVV.

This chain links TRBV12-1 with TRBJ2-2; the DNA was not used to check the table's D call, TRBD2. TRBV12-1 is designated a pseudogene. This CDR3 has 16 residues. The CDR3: CASSPDMRGNTGELFF. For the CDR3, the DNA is TGTGCCAGCAGCCCCGATATGCGGGGTAACACCGGGGAGCTGTTTTTT.

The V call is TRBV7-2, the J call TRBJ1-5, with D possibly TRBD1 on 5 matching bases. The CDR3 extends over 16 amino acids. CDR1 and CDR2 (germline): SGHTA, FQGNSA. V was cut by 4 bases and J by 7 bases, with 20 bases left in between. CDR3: CASSSGLGRPDQPQHF. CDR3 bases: TGTGCCAGCAGCTCAGGGTTGGGGCGACCGGACCAGCCCCAGCATTTT.

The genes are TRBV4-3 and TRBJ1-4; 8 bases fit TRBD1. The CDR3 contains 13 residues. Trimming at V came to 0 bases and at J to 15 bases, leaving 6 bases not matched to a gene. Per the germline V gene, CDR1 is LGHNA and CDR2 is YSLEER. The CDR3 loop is CASSQEFAGGLFF. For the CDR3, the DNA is TGCGCCAGCAGCCAAGAATTTGCAGGGGGCTTGTTTTTT.

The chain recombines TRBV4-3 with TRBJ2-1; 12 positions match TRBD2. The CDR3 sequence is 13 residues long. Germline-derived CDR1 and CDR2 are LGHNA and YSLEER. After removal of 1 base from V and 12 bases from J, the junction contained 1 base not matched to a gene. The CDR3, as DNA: TGCGCCAGCAGCCAAGGACTAGCGGGGGTGCAGTTCTTC. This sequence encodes CASSQGLAGVQFF.